This TCR beta chain was obtained from a study of shared clonotypes between healthy human individuals (dated by TCRdb to about 2020). Regarding the study in general: A few men and two women, aged 18 to 49 years, made up the cohort. Per donor, leukapheresis produced somewhere between about 0.85 and 9.5 billion PBMCs. To estimate repertoire size and how much clonotype sharing occurs between individuals, the study deeply sequenced the blood TCR repertoires of several healthy adults. To increase sequencing depth and limit assay-specific biases, TCR repertoire library preparation and sequencing were carried out by different laboratories using diverse techniques. For each donor, CD4 naive and CD4 memory were each run on three plates, CD8 naive on two plates, and CD8 memory on one plate.

Healthy HIV-negative adults with no recently reported acute infections or vaccinations were included as donors. Every donor was a Caucasian adult residing in Nashville, Tennessee, USA. Magnetic negative selection was used to enrich CD4+ T cells, after which naive cells were positively selected on CD45RA and the negative fraction became the memory subset. Blood was collected by leukapheresis, and PBMCs were isolated by Ficoll-Histopaque density gradient centrifugation and then cryopreserved in liquid nitrogen vapor phase. Analytical flow cytometry was used to check the purity and quantity of every magnetically sorted T cell population. From each sorted fraction, genomic DNA was isolated and quantified by UV absorbance on a Nanodrop 2000c. Here is what the overall study found, with its caveats: Naive subsets generally had larger estimated clonotype richness than memory subsets did. When a few donors were compared, the shared fraction of clonotypes was about 5.4% for naive CD4, about 4% for naive CD8, 2% to 2.5% for memory CD4, and about 0.36% for memory CD8. Because the study included a small number of donors, the genetic and exposure-history diversity represented was limited. Compared with non-shared clonotypes, clonotypes shared by all four sorted-subset donors had higher generation probabilities. Pairwise subsampling led to the expectation that sequencing depth would affect the degree of clonotype sharing among donors. Incomplete sequencing was indicated by rarefaction of sorted-subset datasets, despite the large sequencing depth. Sampling was restricted to blood, and TCR repertoires in tissues likely differ from the TCR repertoires found in blood.

Using the deep immunoSEQ assay, multiplex PCR amplified TCR CDR3 regions from genomic DNA. Genomic DNA extracted from each cell subset was distributed evenly over all wells of several immunoSEQ 96-well plates, and each plate served as one replicate. Each replicate PCR for sorted subsets received about 0.2 ug genomic DNA, equal to tens of thousands of T cell genomes. The purified libraries were quantified using a Qubit 3.0 fluorometer, sized with a Bioanalyzer 2100, and then quantified again using the KAPA Library Quantification kit. A separate single-read 150-cycle Illumina NextSeq 550 flow cell was used to sequence each immunoSEQ 96-well plate. Turning to the authors' computational methods: Because the immunoSEQ output held only junctional sequences and lacked quality scores, the filtering could not match the filtering applied to full-length reads. Sequences were annotated with PyIR, a Python wrapper for IgBLAST v1.9, and V/J genes and CDR3 were assigned using IMGT germline references. Any read was removed if the V/J assignment was weak (E-value above 1e-6), the CDR3 was missing, or the read contained stop codons, out-of-frame junctions, or ambiguous translated residues. V3J clonotypes were defined as sequences sharing an identical inferred V gene, J gene, and CDR3 amino acid sequence. Percentage overlap between repertoires was computed as shared unique clonotypes divided by the size of the smaller repertoire. Repertoire richness was assessed with RTK rarefaction, the Chao1 estimator, and Recon v2.1 estimates of unobserved clonotypes. Generation probabilities were computed with OLGA for all TCRbeta clonotypes obtained by the gDNA method from a handful of donors. The immuneACCESS repertoire file appears here via TCRdb, limited to in-frame rearrangements. These files lack a portion of the clones; in checked studies, under half of the deficit traces to unresolved V genes, and the cause of the others is not known. That table furnishes V, J and clone size, whereas the DNA furnished D and trimming. This sample holds under 2.5 million clones; roughly 92% were observed only once. The ten largest clonotypes hold about 0.36% of the sample.

Turning to this clone: There is no known antigen for this receptor. Qualities for individual bases were not recorded, and no much larger clone is one base off.

Reading the germline V gene (reference sequence) gives CDR1 SGHNT and CDR2 YYREEE. V drops 3 bases and J drops 5 bases, leaving 6 bases in between. Counted from cysteine to phenylalanine, this CDR3 has 12 amino acids. The retained sequence is limited to the CDR3, 36 bases, with the frame set at the first base. The material sequenced was naive CD4+ T cells from PBMCs. The intended sense of this specimen's cell subset or site label: CD45RA+ positively selected. This clonotype was obtained from a man between 18 and 35 years old in good health. Some clones in this sample may be carry-over from other donors' samples. The receptor chain draws on TRBV5-4 and TRBJ2-1; a confident D gene designation cannot be given. The CDR3 protein: CASSSPDNEQFF. The bases read TGTGCCAGCAGCTCCCCCGACAATGAGCAGTTCTTC.